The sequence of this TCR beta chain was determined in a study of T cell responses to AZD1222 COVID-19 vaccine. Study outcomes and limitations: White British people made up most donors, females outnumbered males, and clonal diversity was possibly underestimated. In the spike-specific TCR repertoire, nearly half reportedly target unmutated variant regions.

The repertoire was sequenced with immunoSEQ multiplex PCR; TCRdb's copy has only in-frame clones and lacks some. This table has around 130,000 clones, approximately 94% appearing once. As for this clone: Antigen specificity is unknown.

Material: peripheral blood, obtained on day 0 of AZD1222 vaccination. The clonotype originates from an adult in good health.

CDR3 in DNA: TGCGCCAGCAGTCCCGGACAAGCCTACAATGAGCAGTTCTTC. As protein: CASSPGQAYNEQFF. The chain couples TRBV10-1 to TRBJ2-1; D may be TRBD1 (5 bases). This CDR3 contains 14 residues. Germline V gene lookup returns CDR1 WNHNN and CDR2 SYGVQD (reference sequence). Trimming took off 5 bases at V and 2 bases at J, with 10 bases between the two ends.